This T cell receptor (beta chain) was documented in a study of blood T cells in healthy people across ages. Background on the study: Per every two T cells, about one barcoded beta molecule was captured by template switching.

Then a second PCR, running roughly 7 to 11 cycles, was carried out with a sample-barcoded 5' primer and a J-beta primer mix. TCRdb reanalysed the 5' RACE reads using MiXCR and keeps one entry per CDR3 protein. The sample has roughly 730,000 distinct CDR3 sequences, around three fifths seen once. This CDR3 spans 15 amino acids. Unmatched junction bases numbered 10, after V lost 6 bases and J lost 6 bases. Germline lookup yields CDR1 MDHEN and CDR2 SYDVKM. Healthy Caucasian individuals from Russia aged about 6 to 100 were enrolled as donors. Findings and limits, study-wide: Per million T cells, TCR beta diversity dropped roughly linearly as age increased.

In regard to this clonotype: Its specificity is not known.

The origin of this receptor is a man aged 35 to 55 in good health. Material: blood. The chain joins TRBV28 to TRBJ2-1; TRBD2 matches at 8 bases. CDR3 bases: TGTGCCAGCAGCTATACTAGCGGCCAAAGCAATGAGCAGTTCTTC. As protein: CASSYTSGQSNEQFF.